The 19 T cell receptor beta chains in this list originate from one sample, sequenced in a study of T-cell reconstitution after alpha-beta-depleted transplantation in children. This sample's TCRbeta library carried unique molecular identifier barcodes. In TCRdb, the PCR reads were re-called with MiXCR into one record per CDR3 protein. This table has just under 350,000 distinct CDR3 sequences, around 15% appearing once. The sample in question was PBMCs, mostly from graft donor cells, obtained 360 days after TCRalphabeta/CD19-depleted stem cell transplant. These receptors were collected from a male patient aged 2 to 9 who had a stem cell transplant for acute lymphoblastic leukemia, so the T cells may come from the graft donor.

This clonotype was picked up a small number of times. V gene TRBV4-1 combines with J gene TRBJ2-1, with 9 bases that match TRBD2. This CDR3 has 16 amino acids. The J segment lost 6 bases and the V segment lost 3 bases, leaving 9 bases of the junction unmatched. CDR1 MGHRA and CDR2 YSYEKL come from the germline V gene. CDR3 sequence reads: CASSHQGLAKGNEQFF. The DNA for the CDR3 is TGCGCCAGCAGCCACCAGGGACTAGCTAAGGGCAATGAGCAGTTCTTC.

This clonotype came up a few times. The V and J genes are TRBV10-1 and TRBJ2-2; tentatively, D is TRBD2 (5 bases). The CDR3 length is 16 residues. Germline V lookup: CDR1 WNHNN, CDR2 SYGVQD (reference sequence). V gave up 0 bases and J gave up 5 bases, with 13 bases separating them. For the CDR3, the DNA is TGCGCCAGCAGTGAGTCGAATAGCTGGAGGACCGGGGAGCTGTTTTTT. Translated: CASSESNSWRTGELFF.

This chain joins TRBV12-5 and TRBJ2-7; the match to TRBD1 covers 9 bases. With 4 bases clipped from V and 3 bases from J, the junction kept 4 bases outside the gene matches. In germline, CDR1 is LGHNT, CDR2 FRNRAP. CDR3 length: 14 residues. In DNA form, the CDR3 reads TGTGCTAGTGGTTCTCGGACAGGGGACTACGAGCAGTACTTC. It translates to CASGSRTGDYEQYF. The full variable domain, its missing parts supplied by reference TRBV12-5 and TRBJ2-7, is DARVTQTPRHKVTEMGQEVTMRCQPILGHNTVFWYRQTMMQGLELLAYFRNRAPLDDSGMPKDRFSAEMPDATLATLKIQPSEPRDSAVYFCASGSRTGDYEQYFGPGTRLTVT.

This clonotype has a count of ten or more. The genes are TRBV20-1 and TRBJ2-1; the match to TRBD2 covers 12 bases. J gave up 3 bases and V 8 bases, and 8 bases lay outside the gene matches. This CDR3 has 15 residues. The germline V gene encodes CDR1 DFQATT and CDR2 SNEGSKA (reference sequence). This CDR3 is CSPKTTSGSYNEQFF. The CDR3 DNA reads TGCAGTCCAAAAACGACTAGCGGGAGCTACAATGAGCAGTTCTTC.

This clonotype appeared a few times. V is TRBV29-1 and J is TRBJ1-5; maybe TRBD1 (5 bases). The CDR3 is made up of 12 amino acids. From germline, CDR1 is SQVTM and CDR2 ANQGSEA. Trimming removed 4 bases at V and 4 bases at J, with 8 bases between. CDR3 bases: TGCAGCGTTGGGGGGGTAAATCAGCCCCAGCATTTT. This sequence encodes CSVGGVNQPQHF. Filled out from reference TRBV29-1 and TRBJ1-5, the complete variable domain reads SAVISQKPSRDICQRGTSLTIQCQVDSQVTMMFWYRQQPGQSLTLIATANQGSEATYESGFVIDKFPISRPNLTFSTLTVSNMSPEDSSIYLCSVGGVNQPQHFGDGTRLSIL.

The chain employs TRBV24-1 and TRBJ2-4; 7 bases line up with TRBD1. Trimming cost V 12 bases and J 0 bases; bases outside gene matches: 10. Germline values: CDR1 KGHDR, CDR2 SFDVKD. The CDR3 length is 15 residues. CDR3 nucleotide sequence: TGTGCCCCCGCCCAAGGGGGCCTAGCCAAAAACATTCAGTACTTC. Protein sequence: CAPAQGGLAKNIQYF.

At least ten counts were recorded for this clonotype. The rearrangement links TRBV29-1 to TRBJ2-2, with D possibly TRBD1 on 5 matching bases. From germline, CDR1 is SQVTM and CDR2 ANQGSEA. V was cut by 7 bases and J by 2 bases, with 20 bases left in between. The CDR3 has 16 amino acids. The CDR3 nucleotides read TGCAGCGCCTATACAGGAGCTAGTCTCAACACCGGGGAGCTGTTTTTT. Its translation: CSAYTGASLNTGELFF.

The chain couples TRBV5-5 to TRBJ2-7; D may be TRBD1 (5 bases). V was clipped by 3 bases and J by 4 bases, with 8 bases between them. Germline assignment: CDR1 SGHKS and CDR2 YYEKEE (reference sequence). CDR3 length: 12 residues. The CDR3: CASSWGAYEQYF. In DNA, the CDR3 is TGTGCCAGCAGCTGGGGCGCTTACGAGCAGTACTTC.

This clonotype showed up many times. V and J are TRBV12-3 or TRBV12-4 and TRBJ2-7; D gene uncertain. The V end was cut by 0 bases, the J end by 2 bases, with 11 bases between. There are 15 residues in the CDR3. The CDR3: CASSLAPRNAYEQYF. As DNA, the CDR3 is TGTGCCAGCAGTTTAGCGCCCCGGAACGCCTACGAGCAGTACTTC.

This clonotype was counted many times. The DNA of the CDR3 is TGCAGCGTCACAGGACACGCTGGAAACACCATATATTTT. It translates to CSVTGHAGNTIYF. The chain recombines TRBV29-1 with TRBJ1-3, with D perhaps matching TRBD1 (5 bases). In germline, CDR1 is SQVTM, CDR2 ANQGSEA. This CDR3 comprises 13 residues. Trimming removed 6 bases at V and 2 bases at J, with 11 bases between. Full variable domain (missing parts from reference TRBV29-1 and TRBJ1-3): SAVISQKPSRDICQRGTSLTIQCQVDSQVTMMFWYRQQPGQSLTLIATANQGSEATYESGFVIDKFPISRPNLTFSTLTVSNMSPEDSSIYLCSVTGHAGNTIYFGEGSWLTVV.

The chain combines TRBV13 with TRBJ2-1; TRBD2 is a possible D gene (7 bases). Germline CDR1 PRHDT, CDR2 FYEKMQ (reference sequence). CDR3 length: 16 amino acids. Trimming removed 5 bases from V and 2 bases from J, with 16 bases in between. CDR3 loop: CASSPTSGTTYNEQFF. The CDR3, as DNA: TGTGCCAGCAGCCCCACAAGCGGGACAACCTACAATGAGCAGTTCTTC.

Concerning this clonotype: It may be a read error: a sequence one base away is much more abundant. The chain couples TRBV28 to TRBJ2-2; D is unresolved. This CDR3 is 15 amino acids long. CDR1 MDHEN and CDR2 SYDVKM come from the germline V gene. The CDR3, as DNA: TGTGCCTGCAGTTTATCCGTACAGAACACCGGGGAGCTGTTTTTT. It encodes CACSLSVQNTGELFF.

The table lists this clonotype with a few counts. The J gene is TRBJ2-1, the V gene TRBV4-1; TRBD2 matches at 8 bases. Germline V gene sequence: CDR1 MGHRA, CDR2 YSYEKL. The CDR3 extends over 16 amino acids. J gave up 4 bases and V 0 bases, and 5 bases lay outside the gene matches. In DNA, the CDR3 is TGCGCCAGCAGCCAAGATGCACTAGCGGTTTACAATGAGCAGTTCTTC. Its translation: CASSQDALAVYNEQFF.

The rearrangement uses TRBV29-1 and TRBJ2-3, with 7 bases aligning to TRBD2. The CDR3 length is 19 residues. Germline CDR1 is SQVTM and CDR2 is ANQGSEA. Germline trimming cut 6 bases from V and 4 bases from J; bases unmatched to any gene: 25. CDR3 sequence (DNA): TGCAGCGTACTCGGGCTAGCGGATCCGATTTTTCTCCCCGCAGATACGCAGTATTTT. Its protein is CSVLGLADPIFLPADTQYF.

This clonotype was seen repeatedly, ten times or more. The V call is TRBV20-1, the J call TRBJ2-7; TRBD1 matches at 8 bases. Germline-derived CDR1 and CDR2 are DFQATT and SNEGSKA (reference sequence). CDR3 length: 13 amino acids. V lost 5 bases and J lost 4; bases outside the gene matches: 7. For the CDR3, the DNA is TGCAGTGCTCAGGGGGCCGTAGGGTACGAGCAGTACTTC. Encoded protein: CSAQGAVGYEQYF.

This clonotype appeared many times. This rearrangement joins TRBV3-1 to TRBJ2-5; D unresolved. The CDR3 runs to 14 residues. V dropped 7 bases and J dropped 5 bases, with 17 bases sitting between them. Germline-derived CDR1 and CDR2 are LGHDT and YNNKEL (reference sequence). CDR3 region: CASTFHGSGETQYF. In DNA form, the CDR3 reads TGTGCCAGCACCTTTCACGGGTCCGGGGAGACCCAGTACTTC.

V usage is TRBV5-5 and J usage is TRBJ1-6; 9 bases fit TRBD1. Germline values: CDR1 SGHKS, CDR2 YYEKEE (reference sequence). V lost 5 bases, J lost 10 bases, and 7 bases stayed unmatched. The CDR3 contains 14 residues. CDR3 nucleotide sequence: TGTGCCAGCAGACTAGGGACAGGGTTCTCACCCCTCCACTTT. It encodes CASRLGTGFSPLHF.

V is TRBV10-3 and J is TRBJ2-5; tentatively, D is TRBD2 (5 bases). The V and J ends lost 3 bases and 5 bases respectively, with 13 bases between them. CDR1 and CDR2 (germline): ENHRY, SYGVKD. The CDR3 totals 14 residues. In DNA form, the CDR3 reads TGTGCCATCAGTGAATTTGTAGAGGGTGAGACCCAGTACTTC. Its translation: CAISEFVEGETQYF.

The chain is built from TRBV7-6 and TRBJ2-5; 7 nucleotides agree with TRBD2. CDR1 and CDR2 (germline): SGHVS, FNYEAQ. This CDR3 has 18 residues. The V gene end was trimmed by 0 bases and the J gene end by 4 bases; junction bases not matched to a gene: 14. The CDR3, as DNA: TGTGCCAGCAGCTTAGCGCTTATTTCGCGGGAGTGGGGAGAGACCCAGTACTTC. It encodes CASSLALISREWGETQYF. Combining the CDR3 with reference TRBV7-6 and TRBJ2-5 gives the whole variable domain GAGVSQSPRYKVTKRGQDVALRCDPISGHVSLYWYRQALGQGPEFLTYFNYEAQQDKSGLPNDRFSAERPEGSISTLTIQRTEQRDSAMYRCASSLALISREWGETQYFGPGTRLLVL.